This T cell receptor beta chain was sequenced for a study of blood T cell repertoires in COVID-19. Overall study context: The samples span acute and convalescent COVID-19 from the United States, Italy and Spain. T cells, B-cell-depleted T cells, or PBMCs supplied cDNA or gDNA.

As originally analysed: Amplification from reference gene primers served as the basis for estimated nucleated cell counts. The assay was immunoSEQ multiplex PCR, and TCRdb's table has in-frame clones only and misses some. Clonal size and the V and J genes are those of that table, whereas D and trimming came from the DNA. The sample carries about 180,000 clones, around 89% recorded once. V was cut by 3 bases and J by 4 bases, with 15 bases left in between. CDR1 and CDR2 (germline): SNHLY, FYNNEI. CDR3 length: 15 amino acids. The chain links TRBV2 to TRBJ1-2, with D possibly matching TRBD1 (5 bases). The sequencing sample was made of peripheral blood. The origin of this receptor is a woman in her twenties or thirties with acute or convalescent COVID-19. This CDR3 is CASSEDTTVLYGYTF. CDR3 in DNA: TGTGCCAGCAGTGAGGACACGACGGTCCTCTATGGCTACACCTTC. The whole variable domain, filled in from reference TRBV2 and TRBJ1-2, reads EPEVTQTPSHQVTQMGQEVILRCVPISNHLYFYWYRQILGQKVEFLVSFYNNEISEKSEIFDDQFSVERPDGSNFTLKIRSTKLEDSAMYFCASSEDTTVLYGYTFGSGTRLTVV.